This passage covers 21 T cell receptor beta chains from one sample sequenced in a study of Tregs in tolerant kidney transplant recipients. Here immunoSEQ multiplex PCR was the method, and the copy in TCRdb shows in-frame clones only, minus some. This table has some 4,000 clones, roughly 85% appearing once. This specimen was Tregs from blood, taken before the transplant. Every receptor here comes from a human donor who received a combined kidney and bone marrow transplant.

The CDR3 loop is CASSFQGMDDTEAFF. The CDR3 bases are TGCGCCAGCAGCTTTCAGGGTATGGATGACACTGAAGCTTTCTTT. The rearrangement links TRBV5-1 to TRBJ1-1, with D tentatively TRBD1 (5 bases). V lost 2 bases and J lost 3, with 14 bases in between. This CDR3 region has 15 residues. CDR1 SGHRS and CDR2 YFSETQ come from the germline V gene.

The chain has TRBV2 and TRBJ2-3, with 8 bases identical to TRBD1. V lost 6 bases and J lost 5; bases outside the gene matches: 7. Germline V gene sequence: CDR1 SNHLY, CDR2 FYNNEI. This CDR3 is 14 amino acids long. CDR3 protein: CASSGPGGIDTQYF. The CDR3 DNA reads TGTGCCAGCAGCGGCCCAGGGGGCATAGATACGCAGTATTTT.

The J gene is TRBJ1-2, the V gene TRBV28, with 9 positions matching TRBD1. CDR3 length: 14 residues. With V trimmed by 1 base and J by 9 bases, 6 bases remained unmatched. The germline V gene has CDR1 MDHEN and CDR2 SYDVKM. CDR3 sequence reads: CASSLFGQGTRYTF. The DNA of the CDR3 is TGTGCCAGCAGTTTATTCGGACAGGGGACGCGCTACACCTTC.

This rearrangement joins TRBV5-1 to TRBJ2-3, with D unclear. V was clipped by 1 base and J by 0 bases, with 6 bases between them. This CDR3 spans 14 amino acids. Germline CDR1 SGHRS, CDR2 YFSETQ. CDR3: CASSLYGSTDTQYF. CDR3 in DNA: TGCGCCAGCAGCTTGTACGGGAGCACAGATACGCAGTATTTT.

This chain connects TRBV5-4 to TRBJ2-1, with TRBD2 identical over 12 bases. CDR1 is SGHNT, CDR2 YYREEE, per germline (reference sequence). This CDR3 region has 16 residues. J lost 8 bases, V lost 1 base, and 7 bases had no gene match. In DNA form, the CDR3 reads TGTGCCAGCAGCTTGCTAGCGGGAGGGCCAGGGGATGAGCAGTTCTTC. This codes for CASSLLAGGPGDEQFF.

CDR3 coding DNA: TGTGCCAGTACTCGTCAGGGAGGCCCATGGGACACTGAAGCTTTCTTT. Its protein product is CASTRQGGPWDTEAFF. This chain joins TRBV19 and TRBJ1-1, with a possible D match to TRBD1 (5 bases). The V end lost 7 bases, the J end lost 3 bases, and 21 bases lay between the germline ends. The CDR3 runs 16 residues. Germline V CDR1 and CDR2: LNHDA, SQIVND (reference sequence).

This rearrangement joins TRBV6-4 to TRBJ2-1; D is unresolved. The length of the CDR3 is 12 residues. Germline lookup yields CDR1 MRHNA and CDR2 SNTAGT. The V end lost 4 bases, the J end lost 6 bases, and 7 bases lay between the germline ends. The CDR3 DNA reads TGTGCCAGCAGTGGGTCAGGCAATGAGCAGTTCTTC. Its translation is CASSGSGNEQFF.

The chain has TRBV29-1 and TRBJ1-1; TRBD1 matches 9 bases. Germline CDR1 SQVTM, CDR2 ANQGSEA. The CDR3 is 13 residues long. J lost 4 bases, V lost 7 bases, and 7 bases had no gene match. The CDR3 region is CSATGGVSTEAFF. Here the CDR3 DNA reads TGCAGCGCAACAGGGGGCGTGAGCACTGAAGCTTTCTTT.

CDR3 sequence: CASASFTSTDTQYF. CDR3 DNA: TGTGCCAGTGCGTCCTTCACTAGCACAGATACGCAGTATTTT. The V gene is TRBV6-5, the J gene TRBJ2-3; D is ambiguous. CDR1 and CDR2 from the germline V gene are MNHEY and SVGAGI. The V and J ends lost 9 bases and 0 bases respectively, with 13 bases between them. The CDR3 covers 14 residues.

The CDR3 loop reads CASSAQGAGVLNEQFF. The CDR3 region has the DNA TGTGCCAGCAGCGCCCAAGGGGCGGGAGTACTTAATGAGCAGTTCTTC. V usage is TRBV7-6 and J usage is TRBJ2-1; 7 positions agree with TRBD2. This CDR3 comprises 16 residues. The V segment lost 5 bases and the J segment 7 bases; nucleotides outside the gene matches: 14. Germline loops: CDR1 SGHVS, CDR2 FNYEAQ.

The V call is TRBV4-2, the J call TRBJ2-5, with TRBD1 matching 12 bases. This CDR3 has 15 residues. CDR1 is LGHNA and CDR2 is YNFKEQ in the germline V gene. Trimming cost V 5 bases and J 4 bases; bases outside gene matches: 5. Here the CDR3 DNA reads TGTGCCAGCAGCTGGGACAGGGGGCCATCAGAGACCCAGTACTTC. Translated, it gives CASSWDRGPSETQYF.

A single count supports this clone. The chain links TRBV19 to TRBJ2-5, with 9 bases that match TRBD1. The CDR3 has 16 amino acids. Germline CDR1 LNHDA, CDR2 SQIVND (reference sequence). V was pared by 4 bases and J by 5 bases, with 11 bases of the junction left unmatched. The CDR3, as DNA: TGTGCCAGTAGTACCACTTCCGGGACAGGGCCGGAGACCCAGTACTTC. Its protein product is CASSTTSGTGPETQYF.

V and J are TRBV6-5 and TRBJ2-2; 7 nucleotides match TRBD2. Trimming removed 2 bases from V and 3 bases from J; junction bases left unmatched: 6. CDR1 is MNHEY, CDR2 SVGAGI, per germline. The CDR3 extends over 16 amino acids. The CDR3 coding sequence is TGTGCCAGCAGTTACAGGGCGGGAGTAGACACCGGGGAGCTGTTTTTT. It yields the protein CASSYRAGVDTGELFF.

This sequence joins TRBV2 and TRBJ1-4; unclear D gene. Germline CDR1 and CDR2: SNHLY and FYNNEI. V lost 1 base and J 10 bases, leaving 16 bases between the germline ends. This CDR3 has 15 residues. CDR3 residues: CASSEVEGRRGKLFF. The CDR3 nucleotides read TGTGCCAGCAGTGAAGTAGAGGGTCGTCGCGGAAAACTGTTTTTT. Filled out from reference TRBV2 and TRBJ1-4, the complete variable domain reads EPEVTQTPSHQVTQMGQEVILRCVPISNHLYFYWYRQILGQKVEFLVSFYNNEISEKSEIFDDQFSVERPDGSNFTLKIRSTKLEDSAMYFCASSEVEGRRGKLFFGSGTQLSVL.

In its sample, this clone was seen a few times. J is TRBJ1-5 and V is TRBV30; no firm D call. CDR1 GTSNPN and CDR2 SVGIG come from the germline V gene (reference sequence). This CDR3 comprises 13 residues. V lost 2 bases and J 3 bases, leaving 8 bases between the germline ends. The CDR3 coding sequence is TGTGCCTGGAGTCCGGGGATCAATCAGCCCCAGCATTTT. Its protein is CAWSPGINQPQHF.

The chain joins TRBV7-6 to TRBJ2-1; 10 bases match TRBD2. The V segment lost 4 bases and the J segment 3 bases; nucleotides outside the gene matches: 6. The CDR3 consists of 16 residues. In germline, CDR1 is SGHVS, CDR2 FNYEAQ. The CDR3 DNA follows: TGTGCCAGCAGCTCGACCCTAGCGGGAGTCTACAATGAGCAGTTCTTC. Its translation is CASSSTLAGVYNEQFF.

J is TRBJ1-2 and V is TRBV4-2; a weak D match, TRBD1 (5 bases). The V end was cut by 0 bases, the J end by 7 bases, with 15 bases between. Germline CDR1 is LGHNA and CDR2 is YNFKEQ. The CDR3 contains 15 residues. Written as DNA, the CDR3 is TGTGCCAGCAGCCAAGATCCGGATGGGGCGGTTGGCTACACCTTC. It specifies CASSQDPDGAVGYTF.

The rearrangement uses TRBV7-8 and TRBJ2-1; TRBD2 agrees at 9 bases. The germline gives CDR1 SGHVS, CDR2 FQNEAQ. The CDR3 sequence is 14 residues long. V lost 0 bases and J lost 6; bases outside the gene matches: 0. CDR3 residues: CASSLAGLANEQFF. The CDR3, as DNA: TGTGCCAGCAGCTTAGCGGGACTAGCCAATGAGCAGTTCTTC.

This sequence joins TRBV5-1 and TRBJ1-1; the D gene is possibly TRBD1 (5 bases). Trimming pared 3 bases from V and 1 base from J, leaving 10 bases between. The CDR3 is 14 residues long. CDR1 and CDR2 from the germline V gene are SGHRS and YFSETQ. The CDR3 bases are TGCGCCAGCAGCTGGGGACTGGAGAACACTGAAGCTTTCTTT. It encodes CASSWGLENTEAFF. Supplemented by reference TRBV5-1 and TRBJ1-1, the full variable domain reads KAGVTQTPRYLIKTRGQQVTLSCSPISGHRSVSWYQQTPGQGLQFLFEYFSETQRNKGNFPGRFSGRQFSNSRSEMNVSTLELGDSALYLCASSWGLENTEAFFGQGTRLTVV.

This clone was detected a few times. This chain links TRBV28 with TRBJ2-7; possible D gene TRBD1, 5 bases. V was trimmed by 5 bases and J by 6 bases, leaving 14 bases between them. This CDR3 spans 13 amino acids. Germline V gives CDR1 MDHEN, CDR2 SYDVKM. The CDR3 region has the DNA TGTGCCAGCAGTAACCCGACAGACAGCGAGCAGTACTTC. Translation gives CASSNPTDSEQYF. The full variable domain, with the rest looked up from reference TRBV28 and TRBJ2-7, is DVKVTQSSRYLVKRTGEKVFLECVQDMDHENMFWYRQDPGLGLRLIYFSYDVKMKEKGDIPEGYSVSREKKERFSLILESASTNQTSMYLCASSNPTDSEQYFGPGTRLTVT.

Only a few counts were recorded for this clone. J is TRBJ1-2 and V is TRBV28; 9 bases line up with TRBD1. Per the germline V gene, CDR1 is MDHEN and CDR2 is SYDVKM. After removal of 6 bases from V and 3 bases from J, the junction contained 8 bases not matched to a gene. The CDR3 is 15 residues long. This CDR3 is CASSTNRGLDYGYTF. As DNA, the CDR3 is TGTGCCAGCAGCACTAACAGGGGGCTGGACTATGGCTACACCTTC.